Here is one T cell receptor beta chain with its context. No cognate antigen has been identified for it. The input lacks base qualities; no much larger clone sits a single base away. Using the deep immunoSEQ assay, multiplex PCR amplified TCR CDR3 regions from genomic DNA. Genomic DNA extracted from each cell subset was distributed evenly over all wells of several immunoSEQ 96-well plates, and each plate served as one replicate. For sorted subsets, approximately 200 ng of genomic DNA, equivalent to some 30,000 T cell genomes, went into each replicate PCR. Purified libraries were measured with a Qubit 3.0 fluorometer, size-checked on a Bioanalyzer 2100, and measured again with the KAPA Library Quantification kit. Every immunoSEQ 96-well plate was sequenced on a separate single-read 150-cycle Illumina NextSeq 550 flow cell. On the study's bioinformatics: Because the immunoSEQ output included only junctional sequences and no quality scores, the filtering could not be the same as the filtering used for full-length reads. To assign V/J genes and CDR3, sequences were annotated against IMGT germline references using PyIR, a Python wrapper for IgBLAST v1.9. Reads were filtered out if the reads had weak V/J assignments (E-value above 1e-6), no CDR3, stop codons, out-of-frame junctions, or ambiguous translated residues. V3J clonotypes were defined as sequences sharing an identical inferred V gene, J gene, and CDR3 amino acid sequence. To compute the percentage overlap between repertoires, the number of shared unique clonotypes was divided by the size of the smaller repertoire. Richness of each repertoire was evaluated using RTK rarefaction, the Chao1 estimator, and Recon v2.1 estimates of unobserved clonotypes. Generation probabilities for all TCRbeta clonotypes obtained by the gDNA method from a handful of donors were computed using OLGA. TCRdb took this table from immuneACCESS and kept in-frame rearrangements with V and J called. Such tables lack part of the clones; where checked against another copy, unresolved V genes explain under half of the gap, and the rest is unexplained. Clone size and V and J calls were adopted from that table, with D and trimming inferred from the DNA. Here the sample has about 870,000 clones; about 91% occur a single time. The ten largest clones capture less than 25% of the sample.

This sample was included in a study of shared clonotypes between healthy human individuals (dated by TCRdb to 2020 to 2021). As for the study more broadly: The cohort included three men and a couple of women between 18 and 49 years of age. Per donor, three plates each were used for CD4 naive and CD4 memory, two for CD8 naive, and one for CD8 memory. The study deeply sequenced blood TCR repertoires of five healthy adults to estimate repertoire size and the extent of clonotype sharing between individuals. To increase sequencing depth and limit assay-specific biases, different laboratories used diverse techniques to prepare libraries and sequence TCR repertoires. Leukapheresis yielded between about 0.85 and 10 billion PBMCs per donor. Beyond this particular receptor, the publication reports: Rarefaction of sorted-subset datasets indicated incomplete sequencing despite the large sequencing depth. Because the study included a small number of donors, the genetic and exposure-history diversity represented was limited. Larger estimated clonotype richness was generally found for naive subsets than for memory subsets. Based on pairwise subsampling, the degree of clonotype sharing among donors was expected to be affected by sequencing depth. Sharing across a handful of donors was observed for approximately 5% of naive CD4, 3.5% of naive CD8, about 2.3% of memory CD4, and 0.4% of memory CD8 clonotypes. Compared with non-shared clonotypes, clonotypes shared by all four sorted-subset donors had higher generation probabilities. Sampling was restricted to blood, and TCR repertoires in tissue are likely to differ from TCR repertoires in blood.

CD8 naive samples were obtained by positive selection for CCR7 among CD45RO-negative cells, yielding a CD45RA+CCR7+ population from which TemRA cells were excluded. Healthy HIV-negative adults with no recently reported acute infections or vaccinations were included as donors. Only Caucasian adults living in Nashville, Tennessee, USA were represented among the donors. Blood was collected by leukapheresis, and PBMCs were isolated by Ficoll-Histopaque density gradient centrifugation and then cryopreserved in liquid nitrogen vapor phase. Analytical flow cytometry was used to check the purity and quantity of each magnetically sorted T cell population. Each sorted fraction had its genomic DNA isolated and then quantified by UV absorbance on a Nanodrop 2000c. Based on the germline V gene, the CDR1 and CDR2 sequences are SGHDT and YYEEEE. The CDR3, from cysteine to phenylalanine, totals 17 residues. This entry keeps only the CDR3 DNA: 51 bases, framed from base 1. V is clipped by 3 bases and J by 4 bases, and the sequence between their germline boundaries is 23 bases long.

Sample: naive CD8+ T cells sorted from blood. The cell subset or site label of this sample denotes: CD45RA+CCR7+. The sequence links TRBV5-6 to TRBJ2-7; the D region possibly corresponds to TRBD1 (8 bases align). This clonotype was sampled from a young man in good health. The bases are TGTGCCAGCAGCTCGTCCGGGACAGGACTAGTAGATTACGAGCAGTACTTC. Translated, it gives CASSSSGTGLVDYEQYF. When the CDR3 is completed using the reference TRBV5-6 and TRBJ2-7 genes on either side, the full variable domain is DAGVTQSPTHLIKTRGQQVTLRCSPKSGHDTVSWYQQALGQGPQFIFQYYEEEERQRGNFPDRFSGHQFPNYSSELNVNALLLGDSALYLCASSSSGTGLVDYEQYFGPGTRLTVT.